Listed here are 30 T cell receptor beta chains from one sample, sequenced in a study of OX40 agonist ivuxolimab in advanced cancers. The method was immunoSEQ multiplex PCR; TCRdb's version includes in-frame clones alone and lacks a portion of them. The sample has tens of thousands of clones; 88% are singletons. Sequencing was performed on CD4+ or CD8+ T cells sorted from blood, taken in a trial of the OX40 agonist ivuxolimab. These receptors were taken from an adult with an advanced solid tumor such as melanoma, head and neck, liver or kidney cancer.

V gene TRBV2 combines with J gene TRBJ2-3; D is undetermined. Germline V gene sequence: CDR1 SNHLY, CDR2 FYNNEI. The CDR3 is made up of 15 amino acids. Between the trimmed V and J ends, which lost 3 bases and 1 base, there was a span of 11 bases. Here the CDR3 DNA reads TGTGCCAGCAGTGACCTGTGGGTGGGCACAGATACGCAGTATTTT. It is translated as CASSDLWVGTDTQYF.

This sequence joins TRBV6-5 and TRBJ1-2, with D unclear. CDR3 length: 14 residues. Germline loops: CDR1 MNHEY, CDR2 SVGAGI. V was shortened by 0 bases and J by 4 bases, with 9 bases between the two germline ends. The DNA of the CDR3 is TGTGCCAGCAGTTACTCGAGAACATCCTATGGCTACACCTTC. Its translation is CASSYSRTSYGYTF.

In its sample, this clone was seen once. The CDR3 DNA reads as TGCGCCAGCAGCCAAGCCCAAACGACAGGGAACTACGAGCAGTACGTC. As protein: CASSQAQTTGNYEQYV. The chain is built from TRBV4-1 and TRBJ2-7, with 7 bases aligning to TRBD1. CDR1 MGHRA and CDR2 YSYEKL come from the germline V gene. This CDR3 region has 16 residues. J was trimmed by 3 bases and V by 1 base; bases with no gene match: 9.

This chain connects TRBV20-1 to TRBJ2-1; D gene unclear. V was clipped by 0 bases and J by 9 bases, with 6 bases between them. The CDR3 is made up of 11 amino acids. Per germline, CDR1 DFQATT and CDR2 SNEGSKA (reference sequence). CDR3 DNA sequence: TGCAGTGCTAGAGACAGCCCTGAGCAGTTCTTC. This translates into CSARDSPEQFF.

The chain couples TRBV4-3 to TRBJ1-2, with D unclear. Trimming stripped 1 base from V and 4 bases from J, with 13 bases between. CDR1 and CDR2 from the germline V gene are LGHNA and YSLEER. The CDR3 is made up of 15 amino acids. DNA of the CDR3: TGCGCCAGCAGCCAAGGCCGGCCACCACTCTATGGCTACACCTTC. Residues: CASSQGRPPLYGYTF.

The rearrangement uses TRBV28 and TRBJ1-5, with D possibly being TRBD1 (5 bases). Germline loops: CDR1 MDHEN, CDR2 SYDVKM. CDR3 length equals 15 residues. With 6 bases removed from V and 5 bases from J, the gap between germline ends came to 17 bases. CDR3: CASSPNRDAYQPQHF. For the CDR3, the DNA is TGTGCCAGCAGCCCCAACCGGGACGCATATCAGCCCCAGCATTTT.

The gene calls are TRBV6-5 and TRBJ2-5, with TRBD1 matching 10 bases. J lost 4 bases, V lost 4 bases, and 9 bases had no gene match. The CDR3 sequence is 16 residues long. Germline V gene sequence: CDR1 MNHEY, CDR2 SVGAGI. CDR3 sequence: CASSLIPGQGRETQYF. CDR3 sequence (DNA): TGTGCCAGCAGTTTGATACCGGGACAGGGGAGAGAGACCCAGTACTTC.

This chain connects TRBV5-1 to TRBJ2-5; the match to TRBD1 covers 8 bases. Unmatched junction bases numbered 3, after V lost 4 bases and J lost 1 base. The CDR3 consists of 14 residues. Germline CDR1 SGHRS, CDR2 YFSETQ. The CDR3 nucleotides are TGCGCCAGCAGCCCCGGACAGGGCCAAGAGACCCAGTACTTC. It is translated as CASSPGQGQETQYF.

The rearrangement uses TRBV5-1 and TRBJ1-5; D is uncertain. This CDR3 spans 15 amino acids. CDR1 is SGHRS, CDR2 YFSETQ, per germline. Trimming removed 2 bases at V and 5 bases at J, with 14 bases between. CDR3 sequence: CASSLTGSIYQPQHF. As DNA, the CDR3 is TGCGCCAGCAGCTTAACGGGATCGATCTATCAGCCCCAGCATTTT. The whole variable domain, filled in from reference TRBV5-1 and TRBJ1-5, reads KAGVTQTPRYLIKTRGQQVTLSCSPISGHRSVSWYQQTPGQGLQFLFEYFSETQRNKGNFPGRFSGRQFSNSRSEMNVSTLELGDSALYLCASSLTGSIYQPQHFGDGTRLSIL.

CDR3 coding DNA: TGTGCCAGCAGTGACTCGTATAGCGAAGCTTTCTTT. This sequence encodes CASSDSYSEAFF. The chain uses TRBV6-4 and TRBJ1-1; D unresolved. V was cut by 0 bases and J by 8 bases, with 7 bases left in between. The CDR3 is made up of 12 amino acids. Germline V gene data show CDR1 as MRHNA and CDR2 as SNTAGT.

CDR3 in amino acids: CASSLGRQPQHF. The CDR3 coding sequence is TGTGCCAGCAGCTTAGGTCGTCAGCCCCAGCATTTT. The V and J genes are TRBV7-9 and TRBJ1-5; D ambiguous. The CDR3 is 12 amino acids. V was trimmed by 1 base and J by 6 bases, leaving 4 bases between them. CDR1 is SEHNR, CDR2 FQNEAQ, per germline (reference sequence).

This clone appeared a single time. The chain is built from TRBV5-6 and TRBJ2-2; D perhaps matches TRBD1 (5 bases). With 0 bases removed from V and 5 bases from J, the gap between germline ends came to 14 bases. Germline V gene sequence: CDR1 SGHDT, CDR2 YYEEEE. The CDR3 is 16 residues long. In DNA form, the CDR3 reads TGTGCCAGCAGCTTGGCCCTCAGGGTAGAGACCGGGGAGCTGTTTTTT. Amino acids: CASSLALRVETGELFF.

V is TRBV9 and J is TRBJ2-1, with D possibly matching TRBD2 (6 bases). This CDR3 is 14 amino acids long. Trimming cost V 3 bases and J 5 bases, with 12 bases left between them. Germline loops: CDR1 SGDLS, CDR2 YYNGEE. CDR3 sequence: CASSETTGDNEQFF. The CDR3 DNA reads TGTGCCAGCAGCGAAACAACGGGAGACAATGAGCAGTTCTTC.

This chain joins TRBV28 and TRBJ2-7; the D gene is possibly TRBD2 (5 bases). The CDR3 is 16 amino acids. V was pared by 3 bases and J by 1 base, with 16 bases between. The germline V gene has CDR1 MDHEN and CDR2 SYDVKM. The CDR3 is CASSLWSGAPSYEQYF. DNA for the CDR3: TGTGCCAGCAGTTTGTGGAGCGGCGCACCTTCCTACGAGCAGTACTTC.

Written as DNA, the CDR3 is TGTGCCATCAGTGAGTCTAGTGTGCCCTACGAGCAGTACTTC. It yields the protein CAISESSVPYEQYF. J is TRBJ2-7 and V is TRBV10-3; unclear D gene. Germline values: CDR1 ENHRY, CDR2 SYGVKD. Between the trimmed V and J ends, which lost 0 bases and 2 bases, there was a span of 8 bases. This CDR3 is built from 14 residues.

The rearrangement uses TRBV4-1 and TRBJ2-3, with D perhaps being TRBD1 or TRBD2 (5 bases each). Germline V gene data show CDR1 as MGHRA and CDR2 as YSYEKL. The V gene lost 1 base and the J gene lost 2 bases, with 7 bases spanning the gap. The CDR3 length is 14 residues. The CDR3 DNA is TGCGCCAGCAGCCAAGTGGGGGTCACAGATACGCAGTATTTT. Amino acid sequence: CASSQVGVTDTQYF.

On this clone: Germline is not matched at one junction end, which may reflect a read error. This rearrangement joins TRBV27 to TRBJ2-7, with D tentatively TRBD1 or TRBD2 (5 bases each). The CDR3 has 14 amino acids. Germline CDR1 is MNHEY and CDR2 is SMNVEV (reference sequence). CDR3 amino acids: CASSLGTDPYKQYF. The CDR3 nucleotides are TGTGCCAGCAGTTTAGGGACGGATCCCTACAAGCAGTACTTC.

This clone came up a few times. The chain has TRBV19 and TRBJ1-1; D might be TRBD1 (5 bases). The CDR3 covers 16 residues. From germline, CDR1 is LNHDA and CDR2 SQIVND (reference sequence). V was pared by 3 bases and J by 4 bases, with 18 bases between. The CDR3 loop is CASSIPPGYRATEAFF. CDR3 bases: TGTGCCAGTAGTATTCCTCCAGGGTACCGAGCCACTGAAGCTTTCTTT.

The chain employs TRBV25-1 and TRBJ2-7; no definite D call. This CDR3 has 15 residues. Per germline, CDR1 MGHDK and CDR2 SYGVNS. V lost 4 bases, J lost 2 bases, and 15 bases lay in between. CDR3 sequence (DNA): TGTGCCAGCAGTGCCGGGCCCCCCAGACCCTACGAGCAGTACGTC. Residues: CASSAGPPRPYEQYV.

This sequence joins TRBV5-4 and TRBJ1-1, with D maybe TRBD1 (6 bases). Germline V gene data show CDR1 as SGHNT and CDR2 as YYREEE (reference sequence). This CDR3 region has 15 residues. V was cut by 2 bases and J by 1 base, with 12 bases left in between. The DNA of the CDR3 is TGTGCCAGCAGCTTTGACAGGATTCGGAACACTGAAGCTTTCTTT. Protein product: CASSFDRIRNTEAFF. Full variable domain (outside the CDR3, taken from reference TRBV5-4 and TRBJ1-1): ETGVTQSPTHLIKTRGQQVTLRCSSQSGHNTVSWYQQALGQGPQFIFQYYREEENGRGNFPPRFSGLQFPNYSSELNVNALELDDSALYLCASSFDRIRNTEAFFGQGTRLTVV.

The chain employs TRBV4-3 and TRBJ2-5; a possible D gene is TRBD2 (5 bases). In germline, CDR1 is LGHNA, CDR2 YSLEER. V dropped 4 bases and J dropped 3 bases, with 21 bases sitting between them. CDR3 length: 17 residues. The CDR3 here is CASSLVAEGQRKETQYF. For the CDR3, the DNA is TGCGCCAGCAGCCTCGTGGCAGAGGGCCAACGAAAAGAGACCCAGTACTTC.

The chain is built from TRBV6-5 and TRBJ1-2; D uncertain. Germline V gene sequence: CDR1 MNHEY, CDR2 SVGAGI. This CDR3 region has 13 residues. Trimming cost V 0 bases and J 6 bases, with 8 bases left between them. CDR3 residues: CASSYSSRDGYTF. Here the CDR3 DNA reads TGTGCCAGCAGTTACTCGTCTCGGGATGGCTACACCTTC.

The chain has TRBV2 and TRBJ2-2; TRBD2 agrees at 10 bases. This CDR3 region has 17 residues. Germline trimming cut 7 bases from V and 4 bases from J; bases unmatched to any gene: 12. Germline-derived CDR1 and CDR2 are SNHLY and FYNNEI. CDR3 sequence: CASTQRSSGSITGELFF. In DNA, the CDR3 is TGTGCCAGCACTCAAAGGTCTAGCGGGAGTATCACCGGGGAGCTGTTTTTT.

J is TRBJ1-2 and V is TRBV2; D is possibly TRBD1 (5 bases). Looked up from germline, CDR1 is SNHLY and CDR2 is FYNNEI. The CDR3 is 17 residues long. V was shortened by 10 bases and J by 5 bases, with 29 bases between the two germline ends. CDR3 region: CAIDLGDVGQTDYGYTF. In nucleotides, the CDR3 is TGTGCCATAGATTTGGGGGACGTTGGTCAAACAGATTATGGCTACACCTTC.

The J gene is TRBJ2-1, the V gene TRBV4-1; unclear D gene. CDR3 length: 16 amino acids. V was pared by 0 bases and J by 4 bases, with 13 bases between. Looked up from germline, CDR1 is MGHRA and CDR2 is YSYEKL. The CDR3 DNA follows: TGCGCCAGCAGCCAAGAAGGAAGGGCCCTTTACAATGAGCAGTTCTTC. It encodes CASSQEGRALYNEQFF.

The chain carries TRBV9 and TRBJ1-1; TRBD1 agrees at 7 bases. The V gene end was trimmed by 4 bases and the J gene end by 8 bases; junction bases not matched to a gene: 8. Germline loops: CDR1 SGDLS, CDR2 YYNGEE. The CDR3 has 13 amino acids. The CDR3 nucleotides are TGTGCCAGCAGCCCCGGGACAGCGGAAGAAGCTTTCTTT. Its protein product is CASSPGTAEEAFF.

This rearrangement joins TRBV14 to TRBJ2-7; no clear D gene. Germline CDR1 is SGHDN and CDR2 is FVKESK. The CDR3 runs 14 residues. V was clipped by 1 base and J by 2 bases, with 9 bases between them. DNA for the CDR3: TGTGCCAGCAGCCAAGGGTCAGGTGCCTACGAGCAGTACGTC. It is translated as CASSQGSGAYEQYV.

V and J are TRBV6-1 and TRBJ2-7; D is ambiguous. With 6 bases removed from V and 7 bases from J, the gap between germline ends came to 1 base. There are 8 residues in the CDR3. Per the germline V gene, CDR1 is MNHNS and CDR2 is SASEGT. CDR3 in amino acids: CASREQYF. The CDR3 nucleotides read TGTGCCAGCAGAGAGCAGTACTTC.

The CDR3 region has the DNA TGTGCCAGCAGTATCAATAGCGGGGGGAGCACAGATACGCAGTATTTT. It yields the protein CASSINSGGSTDTQYF. The chain carries TRBV28 and TRBJ2-3, with 10 bases lining up with TRBD2. Looked up from germline, CDR1 is MDHEN and CDR2 is SYDVKM. Trimming took 5 bases from V and 0 from J; bases not matched to a gene: 5. The CDR3 extends over 16 amino acids.

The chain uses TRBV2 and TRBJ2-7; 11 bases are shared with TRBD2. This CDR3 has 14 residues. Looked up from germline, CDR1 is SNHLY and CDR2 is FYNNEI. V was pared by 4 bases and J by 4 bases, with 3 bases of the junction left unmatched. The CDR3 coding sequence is TGTGCCAGCAGTGTGACTAGCGGGATTTACGAGCAGTACTTC. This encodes CASSVTSGIYEQYF.